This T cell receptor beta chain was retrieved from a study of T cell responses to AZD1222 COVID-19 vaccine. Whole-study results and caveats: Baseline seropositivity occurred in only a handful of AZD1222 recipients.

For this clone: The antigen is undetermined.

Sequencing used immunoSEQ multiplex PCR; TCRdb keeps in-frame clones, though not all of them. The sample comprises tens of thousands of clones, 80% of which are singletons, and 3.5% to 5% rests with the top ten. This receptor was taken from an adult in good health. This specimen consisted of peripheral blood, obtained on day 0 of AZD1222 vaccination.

In nucleotides, the CDR3 is TGTGCCAGCAGTAACAGGGAGACAGCTTTCTTT. It codes for CASSNRETAFF. This chain joins TRBV5-5 and TRBJ1-1; weak D call: TRBD1 (6 bases). Trimming shortened V by 5 bases and J by 10 bases, and 12 bases separated the two germline ends. The germline V gene encodes CDR1 SGHKS and CDR2 YYEKEE (reference sequence). This CDR3 region has 11 residues.